The 13 T cell receptor beta chains listed next were all sequenced from one sample in a study of blood T cell repertoires in COVID-19. Sequencing used immunoSEQ multiplex PCR; TCRdb keeps in-frame clones, though not all of them. The sample lists 400,000 or so clones, 89% occurring once. Source material: peripheral blood. These receptors originate from a woman aged 40 to 50 with COVID-19, enrolled during active disease.

CDR3 protein: CASSLMGAGANVLTF. Here the CDR3 DNA reads TGTGCCAGCAGCTTAATGGGGGCCGGGGCCAACGTCCTGACTTTC. This chain joins TRBV11-2 and TRBJ2-6; a weak D match, TRBD1 (6 bases). The CDR3 is 15 amino acids. With 2 bases removed from V and 4 bases from J, the gap between germline ends came to 9 bases. CDR1 is SGHAT and CDR2 is FQNNGV in the germline V gene.

The CDR3, as DNA: TGTGCCAGCAGCTTAGGAGGGGGACTGTTTTTT. This encodes CASSLGGGLFF. The chain has TRBV7-9 and TRBJ2-2, with D maybe TRBD1 (6 bases). Trimming took off 1 base at V and 14 bases at J, with 8 bases between the two ends. Germline V gene sequence: CDR1 SEHNR, CDR2 FQNEAQ (reference sequence). The CDR3 contains 11 residues.

The genes are TRBV7-8 and TRBJ1-1; 9 nucleotides line up with TRBD1. In germline, CDR1 is SGHVS, CDR2 FQNEAQ. The CDR3 is 13 residues long. J lost 7 bases, V lost 3 bases, and 3 bases had no gene match. CDR3 nucleotides: TGTGCCAGCAGCTTGGACAGGGGTGGTGAAGCTTTCTTT. Translating it yields CASSLDRGGEAFF.

V usage is TRBV5-1 and J usage is TRBJ1-1, with unresolved D. Trimming stripped 2 bases from V and 3 bases from J, with 11 bases between. Germline V gene data show CDR1 as SGHRS and CDR2 as YFSETQ. The CDR3 spans 14 residues. In DNA, the CDR3 is TGCGCCAGCAGCTTCCGGGGAATCGACACTGAAGCTTTCTTT. It encodes CASSFRGIDTEAFF.

J is TRBJ1-5 and V is TRBV19; D perhaps matches TRBD1 (6 bases). Per the germline V gene, CDR1 is LNHDA and CDR2 is SQIVND (reference sequence). CDR3 length: 16 amino acids. Trimming took off 6 bases at V and 2 bases at J, with 17 bases between the two ends. Here the CDR3 reads CASSLKQGLGNQPQHF. The CDR3 DNA reads TGTGCCAGTAGCCTAAAGCAGGGGCTAGGCAATCAGCCCCAGCATTTT.

The chain recombines TRBV9 with TRBJ2-1; D not certain. The V gene lost 1 base and the J gene lost 0 bases, with 11 bases spanning the gap. The CDR3 spans 16 residues. The germline CDR1 and CDR2 sequences are SGDLS and YYNGEE. CDR3: CASSVSEMGSYNEQFF. In DNA, the CDR3 is TGTGCCAGCAGCGTAAGCGAAATGGGCTCCTACAATGAGCAGTTCTTC. Using reference TRBV9 and TRBJ2-1 for the parts outside the CDR3, the full variable domain is DSGVTQTPKHLITATGQRVTLRCSPRSGDLSVYWYQQSLDQGLQFLIQYYNGEERAKGNILERFSAQQFPDLHSELNLSSLELGDSALYFCASSVSEMGSYNEQFFGPGTRLTVL.

The V gene is TRBV27, the J gene TRBJ2-7; weak D call: TRBD2 (5 bases). V lost 3 bases, J lost 2 bases, and 11 bases lay in between. Germline CDR1 MNHEY, CDR2 SMNVEV (reference sequence). The CDR3 loop spans 14 amino acids. Written as DNA, the CDR3 is TGTGCCAGCAGTTTGGACGGGGAAGCCTACGAGCAGTACTTC. This translates into CASSLDGEAYEQYF.

The chain is built from TRBV12-3 or TRBV12-4 and TRBJ2-7; perhaps TRBD1 as D (6 bases). CDR3 length: 13 amino acids. V dropped 3 bases and J dropped 6 bases, with 12 bases sitting between them. The CDR3 region is CASSFPGAGEQYF. The CDR3 region has the DNA TGTGCCAGCAGTTTTCCAGGGGCTGGCGAGCAGTACTTC.

The chain links TRBV20-1 to TRBJ2-5, with 7 positions matching TRBD2. Germline V CDR1 and CDR2: DFQATT, SNEGSKA (reference sequence). The CDR3 is made up of 15 amino acids. V dropped 3 bases and J dropped 5; count of bases not matched to a gene: 12. The CDR3 DNA sequence: TGCAGTGCTAGTCGCGGGGGTACGGGAGGCGAGACCCAGTACTTC. The encoded protein is CSASRGGTGGETQYF.

The chain recombines TRBV2 with TRBJ1-1; 9 bases match TRBD1. This CDR3 is 14 amino acids long. Germline CDR1 and CDR2: SNHLY and FYNNEI. With V trimmed by 6 bases and J by 2 bases, 4 bases remained unmatched. The CDR3 here is CASRKDRGNTEAFF. The CDR3 nucleotides are TGTGCCAGCAGGAAGGACAGGGGAAACACTGAAGCTTTCTTT.

The chain carries TRBV19 and TRBJ2-2, with 7 bases aligning to TRBD2. Germline CDR1 is LNHDA and CDR2 is SQIVND (reference sequence). The length of the CDR3 is 16 residues. Trimming at V came to 4 bases and at J to 6 bases, leaving 11 bases not matched to a gene. The CDR3 DNA follows: TGTGCCAGTAGTACGGCGTGGCGGGAGATCCCCGGGGAGCTGTTTTTT. It specifies CASSTAWREIPGELFF.

This clone was observed once. This chain joins TRBV5-1 and TRBJ1-1, with D possibly TRBD1 on 5 matching bases. V gave up 4 bases and J gave up 0 bases, with 13 bases separating them. The CDR3 is 15 amino acids. CDR1 is SGHRS, CDR2 YFSETQ, per germline. The CDR3 DNA reads TGCGCCAGCAGCGCAACCACGGGGGTGAACACTGAAGCTTTCTTT. It translates to CASSATTGVNTEAFF.

J is TRBJ2-3 and V is TRBV27; no definite D call. The CDR3 consists of 13 residues. The germline CDR1 and CDR2 sequences are MNHEY and SMNVEV (reference sequence). With 2 bases removed from V and 2 bases from J, the gap between germline ends came to 5 bases. CDR3 nucleotide sequence: TGTGCCAGCAGTTTACTTCCCACAGATACGCAGTATTTT. This translates into CASSLLPTDTQYF.